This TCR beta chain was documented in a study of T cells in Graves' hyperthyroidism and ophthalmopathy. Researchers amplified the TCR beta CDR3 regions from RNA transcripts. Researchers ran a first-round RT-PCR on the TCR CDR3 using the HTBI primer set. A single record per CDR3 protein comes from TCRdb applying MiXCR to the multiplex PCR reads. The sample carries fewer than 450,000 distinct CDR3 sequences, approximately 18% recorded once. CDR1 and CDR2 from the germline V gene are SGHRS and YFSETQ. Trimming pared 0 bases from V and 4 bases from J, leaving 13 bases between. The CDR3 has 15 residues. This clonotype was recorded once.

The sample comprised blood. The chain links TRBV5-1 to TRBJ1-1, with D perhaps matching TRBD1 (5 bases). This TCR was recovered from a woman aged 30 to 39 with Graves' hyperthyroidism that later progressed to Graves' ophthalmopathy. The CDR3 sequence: CASSLERTGGTEAFF. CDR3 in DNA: TGCGCCAGCAGCTTGGAAAGGACCGGGGGCACTGAAGCTTTCTTT.